The 23 T cell receptor beta chains below were found in one sample sequenced in a study of T cells in Graves' hyperthyroidism and ophthalmopathy. Amplification targeted TCR beta CDR3 regions from RNA transcripts. RT-PCR in the first round (using the HTBI primer set) targeted the TCR CDR3. In TCRdb, the multiplex PCR reads were re-called with MiXCR into one record per CDR3 protein. The sample records approximately 560,000 distinct CDR3 sequences, approximately 44% being singletons. The sample taken for sequencing was peripheral blood or thyroid tissue (not recorded which). The receptor set was obtained from a woman between 18 and 29 years old with Graves' hyperthyroidism.

J is TRBJ1-4 and V is TRBV19; 7 nucleotides line up with TRBD1. This CDR3 has 15 amino acids. The germline gives CDR1 LNHDA, CDR2 SQIVND (reference sequence). V was pared by 6 bases and J by 6 bases, with 10 bases of the junction left unmatched. The CDR3 protein is CASSTGDRGDEKLFF. The CDR3 DNA sequence: TGTGCCAGTAGCACAGGGGACAGAGGGGATGAAAAACTGTTTTTT.

Many counts were recorded for this clonotype. The chain has TRBV29-1 and TRBJ1-1; D is unclear. CDR3 length: 11 amino acids. Germline V gene sequence: CDR1 SQVTM, CDR2 ANQGSEA. V lost 4 bases, J lost 5 bases, and 8 bases lay in between. CDR3 loop: CSVVLGTEAFF. The CDR3 nucleotides are TGCAGCGTTGTCTTGGGGACTGAAGCTTTCTTT.

V is TRBV6-2 or TRBV6-3 and J is TRBJ1-5; D not certain. The CDR3 sequence is 15 residues long. The V end was cut by 7 bases, the J end by 3 bases, with 16 bases between. From germline, CDR1 is MNHEY and CDR2 SVGEGT. The CDR3 spells CASIRASDYNQPQHF. CDR3 nucleotides: TGTGCCAGCATTCGGGCTAGCGATTACAATCAGCCCCAGCATTTT.

V usage is TRBV11-1 and J usage is TRBJ2-5, with D possibly TRBD1 on 5 matching bases. Germline V gene lookup returns CDR1 SGHAT and CDR2 FQDESV (reference sequence). CDR3 length: 16 residues. The V end was cut by 2 bases, the J end by 2 bases, with 15 bases between. The DNA of the CDR3 is TGTGCCAGCAGCTTAACTCTTGGGGCAGGACAAGAGACCCAGTACTTC. Translated: CASSLTLGAGQETQYF.

The chain has TRBV11-1 and TRBJ1-2; perhaps TRBD1 as D (5 bases). The CDR3 loop spans 13 amino acids. Germline V gene data show CDR1 as SGHAT and CDR2 as FQDESV (reference sequence). The germline V and J ends were trimmed by 6 bases and 4 bases, with 12 bases remaining between them. The CDR3 DNA is TGTGCCAGCAGTGAGGGACTCAGCTATGGCTACACCTTC. Amino acids: CASSEGLSYGYTF.

In its sample, this clonotype was seen a few times. This chain joins TRBV2 and TRBJ1-5; 8 nucleotides agree with TRBD1. The V gene's germline CDR1 is SNHLY and CDR2 FYNNEI. CDR3 size: 13 residues. V shed 6 bases and J 6 bases; nucleotides not matched to a gene: 4. CDR3 sequence (DNA): TGTGCCAGCAGCAGGGGGCTGGTTCAGCCCCAGCATTTT. It specifies CASSRGLVQPQHF.

The chain links TRBV29-1 to TRBJ1-1; the D gene is possibly TRBD1 (5 bases). The CDR3 length is 14 residues. Germline assignment: CDR1 SQVTM and CDR2 ANQGSEA. The V end lost 8 bases, the J end lost 3 bases, and 19 bases lay between the germline ends. CDR3 DNA: TGCAGCAGTCAAGGATGGGGGTTTGACACTGAAGCTTTCTTT. The encoded protein is CSSQGWGFDTEAFF.

A remark on this clonotype: A junction end diverges from the germline sequence, so it may reflect a read error. The rearrangement uses TRBV14 and TRBJ1-1; the D gene is possibly TRBD1 (5 bases). From germline, CDR1 is SGHDN and CDR2 FVKESK. The CDR3 extends over 15 amino acids. CDR3 residues: CAGSPRDGPNTEAFF. The CDR3 DNA reads TGTGCCGGCAGCCCCCGGGACGGGCCGAACACTGAAGCTTTCTTT.

J is TRBJ2-5 and V is TRBV29-1, with 7 bases that match TRBD1. The CDR3 extends over 13 amino acids. The V gene's germline CDR1 is SQVTM and CDR2 ANQGSEA. The V gene end was trimmed by 6 bases and the J gene end by 0 bases; junction bases not matched to a gene: 4. CDR3 bases: TGCAGCGTGAAGACAGGGTACCAAGAGACCCAGTACTTC. Protein: CSVKTGYQETQYF.

V and J are TRBV5-1 and TRBJ2-2, with a tentative D call TRBD2 (6 bases). V was cut by 7 bases and J by 3 bases, with 16 bases left in between. Per the germline V gene, CDR1 is SGHRS and CDR2 is YFSETQ. The CDR3 runs to 15 residues. The CDR3 DNA reads as TGCGCCAGCCGCACCGGAGGGTTGGACACCGGGGAGCTGTTTTTT. Translated, it gives CASRTGGLDTGELFF.

A few counts support this clonotype. The chain joins TRBV19 to TRBJ2-2, with D perhaps matching TRBD1 or TRBD2 (6 bases each). The CDR3 spans 12 residues. Germline V gene sequence: CDR1 LNHDA, CDR2 SQIVND (reference sequence). CDR3 loop: CGTEGGTGELFF. In DNA, the CDR3 is TGTGGCACTGAAGGGGGGACCGGGGAGCTGTTTTTT.

This clonotype has a count of ten or more. V gene TRBV24-1 combines with J gene TRBJ2-5; 7 nucleotides line up with TRBD1. This CDR3 comprises 13 residues. CDR1 KGHDR and CDR2 SFDVKD come from the germline V gene. J lost 4 bases, V lost 4 bases, and 2 bases had no gene match. This chain's CDR3 is CATSETGRETQYF. Written as DNA, the CDR3 is TGTGCCACCAGTGAGACAGGGAGAGAGACCCAGTACTTC.

The chain is built from TRBV6-2 or TRBV6-3 and TRBJ2-5, with D possibly TRBD2 on 5 matching bases. Germline V gene lookup returns CDR1 MNHEY and CDR2 SVGEGT. The CDR3 has 13 amino acids. V lost 6 bases and J 5 bases, leaving 13 bases between the germline ends. This chain's CDR3 is CASSLLVWETQYF. Here the CDR3 DNA reads TGTGCCAGCAGCTTACTAGTGTGGGAGACCCAGTACTTC.

This clonotype has only one observation. The rearrangement uses TRBV7-9 and TRBJ1-6, with 7 bases fitting TRBD1. Looked up from germline, CDR1 is SEHNR and CDR2 is FQNEAQ (reference sequence). The CDR3 contains 15 residues. Trimming took 7 bases from V and 6 from J; bases not matched to a gene: 9. In DNA, the CDR3 is TGTGCCAGCAACCCCCGACAGGGCTCTAATTCACCCCTCCACTTT. Translated, it gives CASNPRQGSNSPLHF.

This clonotype was counted a few times. The chain recombines TRBV6-5 with TRBJ1-5, with unresolved D. This CDR3 has 15 residues. The germline CDR1 and CDR2 sequences are MNHEY and SVGAGI. Trimming removed 2 bases from V and 4 bases from J, with 12 bases in between. CDR3 coding DNA: TGTGCCAGCAGTTACGGAGAACAACCTAATCAGCCCCAGCATTTT. It encodes CASSYGEQPNQPQHF.

The V and J genes are TRBV14 and TRBJ2-2, with TRBD2 identical over 10 bases. CDR1 is SGHDN and CDR2 is FVKESK in the germline V gene. CDR3 length: 16 residues. V shed 4 bases, J shed 1 base, and the junction held 3 bases outside the gene matches. In DNA, the CDR3 is TGTGCCAGCAGCCTCAGGACTAGCGGGAACACCGGGGAGCTGTTTTTT. Protein sequence: CASSLRTSGNTGELFF. Supplemented by reference TRBV14 and TRBJ2-2, the full variable domain reads EAGVTQFPSHSVIEKGQTVTLRCDPISGHDNLYWYRRVMGKEIKFLLHFVKESKQDESGMPNNRFLAERTGGTYSTLKVQPAELEDSGVYFCASSLRTSGNTGELFFGEGSRLTVL.

V and J are TRBV7-8 and TRBJ1-5; D call uncertain. The ends were cut back, 3 bases at V and 5 bases at J, with 8 bases in the middle. The CDR3 extends over 13 amino acids. The germline gives CDR1 SGHVS, CDR2 FQNEAQ. In DNA form, the CDR3 reads TGTGCCAGCAGCTTGGAGCCGGATCAGCCCCAGCATTTT. Protein: CASSLEPDQPQHF.

The V and J genes are TRBV20-1 and TRBJ1-5, with 8 bases aligning to TRBD1. Per the germline V gene, CDR1 is DFQATT and CDR2 is SNEGSKA (reference sequence). Losses at the gene ends were 0 bases for V and 5 bases for J; bases not matched to a gene: 6. The CDR3 contains 15 residues. The CDR3 here is CSAREGQGAYQPQHF. The CDR3 bases are TGCAGTGCTAGAGAAGGGCAGGGGGCGTATCAGCCCCAGCATTTT.

This clonotype was found many times. V and J are TRBV7-2 and TRBJ1-2, with TRBD1 matching over 9 bases. Germline V CDR1 and CDR2: SGHTA, FQGNSA. V gave up 1 base and J gave up 6 bases; unmatched junction bases: 9. The CDR3 contains 16 residues. The CDR3 DNA is TGTGCCAGCAGCTTAGTGGTGGGGACAGGGTTACATGGCTACACCTTC. This translates into CASSLVVGTGLHGYTF.

The chain employs TRBV25-1 and TRBJ1-6, with 7 bases matching TRBD1. This CDR3 has 19 amino acids. Germline CDR1 reads MGHDK; CDR2 reads SYGVNS. The V gene end was trimmed by 3 bases and the J gene end by 4 bases; junction bases not matched to a gene: 15. CDR3 DNA sequence: TGTGCCAGCAGTGATCCCAGGAGCTCTGACAGGGTTTATAATTCACCCCTCCACTTT. This sequence encodes CASSDPRSSDRVYNSPLHF.

This sequence joins TRBV2 and TRBJ2-5, with 14 bases matching TRBD2. CDR1 SNHLY and CDR2 FYNNEI come from the germline V gene. The CDR3 runs 14 residues. V gave up 10 bases and J gave up 5 bases; unmatched junction bases: 6. Here the CDR3 DNA reads TGTGCCACCGGGACTAGCGGGAGCGGGGAGACCCAGTACTTC. Translated: CATGTSGSGETQYF.

This clonotype was seen only a few times. Mismatch with germline at one junction end may stem from a read error. The chain uses TRBV12-3 or TRBV12-4 and TRBJ2-5; 12 nucleotides match TRBD2. The CDR3 length is 12 residues. The CDR3 sequence is CASSQGTSGPNF. DNA for the CDR3: TGTGCCAGCAGCCAGGGGACTAGCGGGCCCAACTTC.

V and J are TRBV29-1 and TRBJ2-7; 11 nucleotides line up with TRBD1. Germline V gene data show CDR1 as SQVTM and CDR2 as ANQGSEA. The CDR3 loop spans 13 amino acids. V lost 6 bases, J lost 4 bases, and 5 bases stayed unmatched. In DNA, the CDR3 is TGCAGCGTAACCGGACAGGGGGCTTACGAGCAGTACTTC. Encoded protein: CSVTGQGAYEQYF.